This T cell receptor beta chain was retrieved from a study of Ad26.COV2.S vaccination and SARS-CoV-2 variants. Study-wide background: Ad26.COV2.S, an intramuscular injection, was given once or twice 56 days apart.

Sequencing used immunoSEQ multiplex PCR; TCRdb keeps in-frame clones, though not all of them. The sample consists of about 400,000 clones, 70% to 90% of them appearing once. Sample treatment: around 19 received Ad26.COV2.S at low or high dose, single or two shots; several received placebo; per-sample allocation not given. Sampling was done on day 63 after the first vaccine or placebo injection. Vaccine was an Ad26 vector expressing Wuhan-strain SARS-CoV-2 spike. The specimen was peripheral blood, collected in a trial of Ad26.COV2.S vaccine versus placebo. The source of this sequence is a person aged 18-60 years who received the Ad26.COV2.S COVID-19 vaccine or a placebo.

CDR3 region: CASSLRQLNEKLFF. For the CDR3, the DNA is TGTGCCAGCAGCTTAAGGCAGCTGAATGAAAAACTGTTTTTT. The V and J genes are TRBV7-8 and TRBJ1-4; D gene unclear. The CDR3 extends over 14 amino acids. CDR1 is SGHVS, CDR2 FQNEAQ, per germline. Trimming took 2 bases from V and 5 from J, leaving 9 bases between them.